A selection of T cell receptor beta chains follows, all from one sample in a study of a mutant IDH1 vaccine in newly diagnosed glioma. TCRdb's copy holds only in-frame clones and misses some; the assay was immunoSEQ multiplex PCR. The sample records tens of thousands of clones, around 92% being singletons. Antigen specificity for these receptors is unknown. This specimen was PBMCs, taken from a glioma patient whose treatment included an IDH1 peptide vaccine. These receptor sequences come from a woman aged 50 to 60 with glioma. The CDR3 runs from the conserved cysteine through the conserved F or W. D genes are given only for firm matches. Size values are once, few and many counts, or a class for expanded clones, and some rows have none.

j_call d_call cdr3_length v_call clone_size cdr3_nt cdr3_aa
TRBJ1-4 . 14 TRBV29-1 . TGCAGCGTTGAGGGGGGACGGAATAATGAAAAACTGTTTTTT CSVEGGRNNEKLFF
TRBJ2-7 . 14 TRBV5-1 . TGCGCCAGCAGCTTGGGCCCCGGCGAGCGCGAGCAGTACTTC CASSLGPGEREQYF
TRBJ1-1 TRBD1 14 TRBV11-2 . TGTGCCAGCAGCTTGAAGGGGGCTGAGACTGAAGCTTTCTTT CASSLKGAETEAFF
TRBJ1-2 . 13 TRBV11-2 . TGTGCCAGCAGCCCCCCGGGGAGGGTAGGCTACACCTTC CASSPPGRVGYTF
TRBJ2-7 . 14 TRBV30 . TGTGCCTGGGAGCCCGGGATGGGGGGTTACGAGCAGTACTTC CAWEPGMGGYEQYF
TRBJ2-7 . 14 TRBV5-1 . TGCGCCAGCAGCCCCGGGACATCTTATTACGAGCAGTACTTC CASSPGTSYYEQYF
TRBJ1-5 . 15 TRBV15 . TGTGCCACCAGCAGAGATGGGAACCGACAACCGCCCCAGCATTTT CATSRDGNRQPPQHF
TRBJ2-1 TRBD2 17 TRBV5-6 . TGTGCCAGCAGCTTGGGCCCCTCGGGGGACTACTACAATGAGCAGTTCTTC CASSLGPSGDYYNEQFF
TRBJ2-7 . 15 TRBV5-8 . TGTGCCAGCAGCTTGGCAGATTTGCCTTCCTACGAGCAGTACTTC CASSLADLPSYEQYF
TRBJ1-3 . 14 TRBV7-6 . TGTGCCAGCAGCTTAGGACAGCCAGGAAACACCATATATTTT CASSLGQPGNTIYF
TRBJ2-5 . 15 TRBV14 . TGTGCCAGCAGCCAGATCGGTTGGTACCAAGAGACCCAGTACTTC CASSQIGWYQETQYF
TRBJ2-4 . 15 TRBV19 . TGTGCCAGTAGTATTTCTGGTCTAGCCAAAAACATTCAGTACTTC CASSISGLAKNIQYF
TRBJ2-5 . 17 TRBV4-1 . TGCGCCAGCAGCCAAGATCCCGGACAGATATCAAGAGAGACCCAGTACTTC CASSQDPGQISRETQYF
TRBJ2-1 TRBD2 17 TRBV14 . TGTGCCAGCAGCCAGATAACTAGCGAGAGCTCCTACAATGAGCAGTTCTTC CASSQITSESSYNEQFF
TRBJ2-7 . 12 TRBV5-1 . TGCGCCAGCAGCTCCACGGGCCACGAGCAGTACTTC CASSSTGHEQYF
TRBJ2-7 TRBD2 15 TRBV30 . TGTGCCTGGAGCCCGAGCGGGAAAGGGTCCTACGAGCAGTACTTC CAWSPSGKGSYEQYF
TRBJ2-5 . 13 TRBV5-1 . TGCGCCAGCAAGGTACAGGGCGGAGAGACCCAGTACTTC CASKVQGGETQYF
TRBJ1-2 TRBD1 14 TRBV5-1 . TGCGCCAGCAGCCCGGGACAGCCCGCCTCAGGCTACACCTTC CASSPGQPASGYTF
TRBJ2-3 TRBD2 19 TRBV28 . TGTGCCAGCAGTTCCCCTCGTAAGCTAGCGGGAGTCAGCACAGATACGCAGTATTTT CASSSPRKLAGVSTDTQYF
TRBJ2-1 . 17 TRBV5-1 . TGCGCCAGCAGCTTGAATCCAGGGGCCCGCTCCTACAATGAGCAGTTCTTC CASSLNPGARSYNEQFF
TRBJ1-3 . 17 TRBV11-2 once TGTGCCAGCAGCTTAAAGGTCGGACGGTCCTCTGGAAACACCATATATTTT CASSLKVGRSSGNTIYF
TRBJ2-1 . 11 TRBV9 . TGTGCCAGCAGCGGGGGCAATGAGCAGTTCTTC CASSGGNEQFF
TRBJ1-1 . 14 TRBV7-2 once TGTGCCAGCAGCTTAAGGGGCAGGGCTACTGAAGCTTTCTTT CASSLRGRATEAFF
TRBJ2-1 TRBD2 15 TRBV27 . TGTGCCAGCAGTTTATTGGCTAGCGGGAGTATTGAGCAGTTCTTC CASSLLASGSIEQFF
TRBJ2-5 TRBD2 19 TRBV11-1 . TGTGCCAGCAGCTTCGGACTAGCGGGAGGGTCTCTATTACAAGAGACCCAGTACTTC CASSFGLAGGSLLQETQYF
TRBJ1-1 . 19 TRBV4-1 once TGCGCCAGCAGCCATTCCAAACTCCGGACGGCAGTTAAGGGCACTGAAGCTTTCTTT CASSHSKLRTAVKGTEAFF
TRBJ2-3 . 15 TRBV7-2 . TGTGCCAGCAGCTTAGAGGGGACCCCTGGAGATACGCAGTATTTT CASSLEGTPGDTQYF
TRBJ1-3 . 16 TRBV7-2 . TGTGCCAGCAGCTTAGGGCCAGGGATCTCTGGAAACACCATATATTTT CASSLGPGISGNTIYF
TRBJ2-3 TRBD2 15 TRBV6-5 . TGTGCCAGCAAGGGTGCTAGCGGGAATACAGATACGCAGTATTTT CASKGASGNTDTQYF